The sequence of this TCR beta chain was determined in a study of OX40 agonist ivuxolimab in advanced cancers. Repertoires were generated with immunoSEQ multiplex PCR, while TCRdb's copy carries only in-frame clones and drops some. The sample yields around 66,000 clones, 80% to 95% seen once. This TCR came from an adult with an advanced solid tumor such as melanoma, head and neck, liver or kidney cancer. Specimen: CD4+ or CD8+ T cells sorted from blood, collected in a trial of the OX40 agonist ivuxolimab.

The CDR3 here is CASSPGLEGYTF. The CDR3 DNA reads as TGTGCCAGTAGTCCAGGGTTGGAAGGCTACACCTTC. The J gene is TRBJ1-2, the V gene TRBV19; possibly TRBD1 for D (5 bases). The CDR3 has 12 amino acids. Germline V gene data show CDR1 as LNHDA and CDR2 as SQIVND (reference sequence). V was pared by 5 bases and J by 8 bases, with 12 bases between.